The present TCR beta chain was sequenced within a study of CD8 T cells in ankylosing spondylitis. General study findings and limits: CD8+ cells made up the disease-linked clones, which were relatively rare in peripheral blood.

J was trimmed by 7 bases and V by 5 bases; bases with no gene match: 5. This CDR3 is built from 16 residues. CDR1 is SGHTA and CDR2 is FQGNSA in the germline V gene. Regarding this clonotype: The antigen is unknown.

Libraries for TCR beta were made by quantitative 5'-RACE with molecular barcodes. TCRdb re-called the 5' RACE reads through MiXCR, storing one row per CDR3 protein. The sample consists of approximately 350,000 distinct CDR3 sequences, more than 20% of them appearing once. Sequencing used blood, either unsorted or a sorted T cell fraction (not recorded which). This chain uses TRBV7-2 with TRBJ2-2, with 15 bases matching TRBD2. The source of this sequence is a male donor with ankylosing spondylitis or in good health (not recorded which). The CDR3 sequence is CASSAGLAGGGGELFF. CDR3 in DNA: TGTGCCAGCAGCGCGGGACTAGCGGGGGGAGGCGGGGAGCTGTTTTTT.